This is a list of T cell receptor beta chains from one sample in a study of T cell repertoires in cytomegalovirus infection. TCRdb reprocessed the reads via MiXCR and lists one record per CDR3 protein. The data show some 700,000 distinct CDR3 sequences, roughly 36% seen once. Sequenced input: PBMCs. Every receptor here comes from a human donor in good health (CMV status not recorded). Some clones in this sample may be carry-over from other donors' samples. Each CDR3 is given with its conserved first and last residue. Fields, in order: V gene, clone size, J gene, D gene, CDR3 length, CDR3 DNA, CDR3 protein. A D gene is named only where the DNA matches it firmly. Clone size, where shown, is once, few, many, or a class for clones that have expanded.

TRBV15	NA	TRBJ1-3	NA	18	TGTGCCACCAGCAGAGATCTCACAGGGAGTAGCTCTGGAAACACCATATATTTT	CATSRDLTGSSSGNTIYF
TRBV12-3/TRBV12-4	few	TRBJ1-5	NA	15	TGTGCCAGCAGTCAGCAGTCGGGGAGAAATCAGCCCCAGCATTTT	CASSQQSGRNQPQHF
TRBV27	few	TRBJ2-4	NA	12	TGTGCCAGCAGTTCAAACACCGGGTCCCACTCCTTC	CASSSNTGSHSF
TRBV7-2	many	TRBJ2-7	NA	12	TGTGCCAGCAGCTTAGCTAGGAACGAGCAGTACTTC	CASSLARNEQYF
TRBV12-3/TRBV12-4	few	TRBJ2-7	NA	12	TGTGCCAGCAGGGACATGAAGAACGAGCAGTACTTC	CASRDMKNEQYF
TRBV6-1	many	TRBJ2-1	TRBD2	19	TGTGCCAGCCTTCATAAGGGGACTAGCGACCTGGGCGCCTACAATGAGCAGTTCTTC	CASLHKGTSDLGAYNEQFF
TRBV5-1	NA	TRBJ2-2	TRBD1	15	TGCGCCAGCAGCTCCCAGGGGGCAGACACCGGGGAGCTGTTTTTT	CASSSQGADTGELFF
TRBV20-1	few	TRBJ2-7	NA	13	TGCAGTGCACGGGCCCCGAACACCTACGAGCAGTACTTC	CSARAPNTYEQYF
TRBV24-1	NA	TRBJ2-2	NA	15	TGTGCCACCAGTGATTGGCAGGGGAACACCGGGGAGCTGTTTTTT	CATSDWQGNTGELFF
TRBV4-1	NA	TRBJ2-3	NA	16	TGCGCCAGCAGCTTCCGCCTTAGACAGGGAGGAGATACGCAGTATTTT	CASSFRLRQGGDTQYF
TRBV28	many	TRBJ2-7	NA	11	TGTGCCAGCAGTTTAATCGGGGAGCAGTACTTC	CASSLIGEQYF
TRBV6-1	NA	TRBJ2-4	NA	13	TGTGCCAGCCGCCCCTTAGCCAAAAACATTCAGTACTTC	CASRPLAKNIQYF
TRBV18	NA	TRBJ2-1	NA	15	TGTGCCAGCTCACCACCGGGCAGAATAGTCAATGAGCAGTTCTTC	CASSPPGRIVNEQFF
TRBV4-2	NA	TRBJ1-1	NA	15	TGTGCCAGCAGCCAAGAAGGCGGTGGGGGTAACCAAGCTTTCTTT	CASSQEGGGGNQAFF
TRBV28	few	TRBJ2-7	TRBD2	14	TGTGCCAGCAGTCCTAGCGGGAGGCCCGACGAGCAGTACTTC	CASSPSGRPDEQYF
TRBV20-1	NA	TRBJ1-1	TRBD1	15	TGCAGTGCCTCGCCCCGACAGGGGATGAACACTGAAGCTTTCTTT	CSASPRQGMNTEAFF
TRBV28	NA	TRBJ1-5	TRBD1	16	TGTTCCAGCAGCTCGGGACAGGGGATCGACTGTCAGCCCCAGCATTTT	CSSSSGQGIDCQPQHF
TRBV18	few	TRBJ2-7	NA	15	TGTGCCAGCTCCCAGGGCGCGGAGGGTACCTACGAGCAGTACTTC	CASSQGAEGTYEQYF
TRBV5-5	few	TRBJ1-6	NA	14	TGTGCCAGCAGCTTGTGGTCTTCTAATTCACCCCTCCACTTT	CASSLWSSNSPLHF
TRBV6-6	few	TRBJ1-1	NA	14	TGTGCCAGCAGCCCCCCCGCGGCACTAGACGGGGCTTTCTTT	CASSPPAALDGAFF
TRBV28	few	TRBJ2-7	TRBD2	17	TGTGCCAGCAGTTTTCTACTAGCGGGAGGAGTTAGCTACGAGCAGTACTTC	CASSFLLAGGVSYEQYF
TRBV12-3/TRBV12-4	once	TRBJ2-3	NA	14	TGTGCCAGCACCCTCCGTGGTACCACAGATACGCAGTATTTT	CASTLRGTTDTQYF
TRBV20-1	NA	TRBJ1-1	NA	15	TGCAGTGCTAGAGATCGGGGGTATTGGTCGCCTGAAGCTTTCTTT	CSARDRGYWSPEAFF
TRBV5-4	NA	TRBJ2-2	NA	16	TGTGCCAGCAGCTTGGGATCTAGCTCGAACACCGGGGAGCTGTTTTTT	CASSLGSSSNTGELFF
TRBV12-3/TRBV12-4	few	TRBJ1-2	NA	14	TGTGCCAGCAGTTTGAACAGGGCTGGGTATGGCTACACCTTC	CASSLNRAGYGYTF
TRBV19	NA	TRBJ1-5	NA	15	TGTGCCAGTAAATTGGTAGGGTGGGGGAATCAGCCCCAGCATTTT	CASKLVGWGNQPQHF